This entry lists 30 T cell receptor delta chains sequenced from one sample in a study of gamma-delta chains in newborns, infants, children. TCRdb reapplied CATT to the reads. This table holds 7,200 or so delta-chain clones, under 2.5% found once. Sequenced input: blood. Receptor source: a child who was a newborn, infant or young child, either healthy, febrile or measles-vaccinated (not recorded which).

This clone was seen more than once but under ten times. A far larger clone is a single base away, which makes a read error likely. This CDR3 is also generated by other DNA sequences in the sample. V and J are TRDV2 and TRDJ3; 11 bases map to TRDD3. The CDR3 is 20 residues long. J gave up 0 bases and V 1 base, and 7 bases lay outside the gene matches. Germline loops: CDR1 GEAIGNYY, CDR2 EKD. The CDR3 reads CACDTVGTGGYSWDTRQMFF. The CDR3 DNA reads as TGTGCCTGTGACACTGTCGGTACTGGGGGATACTCCTGGGACACCCGACAGATGTTTTTC.

This clone was observed a handful of times. TCRdb's entry gives the protein of a much larger clone, which mismatches this DNA's translation at residue 9, likely from a read error; the protein reported here is translated from the DNA. The V and J genes are TRDV2 and TRDJ3; D might be TRDD3 (6 bases). The germline V gene encodes CDR1 GEAIGNYY and CDR2 EKD. The CDR3 spans 19 residues. V lost 4 bases and J 0 bases, leaving 18 bases between the germline ends. DNA for the CDR3: TGTGCCTGTGATCTGCTGGAGGGGATCCTCTCCTGGGACACCCGACAGATGTTTTTC. It yields the protein CACDLLEGILSWDTRQMFF.

In this sample, this clone turned up a few times. The protein given by TCRdb reflects a much larger clone and differs at residue 4 from this DNA's translation, likely from a read error; the protein shown is the DNA's translation. V usage is TRDV2 and J usage is TRDJ2, with TRDD3 matching 8 bases. From germline, CDR1 is GEAIGNYY and CDR2 EKD. V shed 6 bases, J shed 0 bases, and the junction held 14 bases outside the gene matches. CDR3 length: 18 amino acids. CDR3 protein: CACNAVLGATSLTAQLFF. CDR3 DNA: TGTGCCTGTAACGCTGTACTGGGGGCTACGTCTTTGACAGCACAACTCTTCTTT.

This clone was recorded a few times. The protein recorded in TCRdb matches a much larger clone and deviates from this DNA's translation at residue 3, suggesting a read error; the protein here is obtained by translating the DNA. The chain has TRDV2 and TRDJ2; 10 bases fit TRDD3. The CDR3 is made up of 16 amino acids. CDR1 is GEAIGNYY, CDR2 EKD, per germline. CDR3 nucleotide sequence: TGTGCCCGTGACACCTGGGGGATAAATTTGACAGCACAACTCTTCTTT. Its protein product is CARDTWGINLTAQLFF.

Notes on this clone: A far larger clone is one base from this, pointing to a likely read error. The chain is built from TRDV3 and TRDJ2, with D perhaps matching TRDD3 (6 bases). This CDR3 has 12 amino acids. Germline loops: CDR1 TVYSNPD, CDR2 GDNSRS (reference sequence). Trimming took 2 bases from V and 6 from J, leaving 10 bases between them. In DNA form, the CDR3 reads TGTGCCTTTCGGGATAAGGCAGCACAACTCTTCTTT. It is translated as CAFRDKAAQLFF. The full variable domain, with the rest looked up from reference TRDV3 and TRDJ2, is CDKVTQSSPDQTVASGSEVVLLCTYDTVYSNPDLFWYRIRPDYSFQFVFYGDNSRSEGADFTQGRFSVKHILTQKAFHLVISPVRTEDSATYYCAFRDKAAQLFFGKGTQLIVEP.

This clone is judged medium-sized. The same CDR3 also results from other DNA sequences found in this sample. V is TRDV3 and J is TRDJ1; D call uncertain. CDR3 length: 18 residues. Germline V CDR1 and CDR2: TVYSNPD, GDNSRS (reference sequence). V was pared by 0 bases and J by 0 bases, with 23 bases between. Here the CDR3 DNA reads TGTGCCTTTAGGATGGGCCGTCGCCGGCAAAGTTACACCGATAAACTCATCTTT. This sequence encodes CAFRMGRRRQSYTDKLIF. The variable domain in full, completed from reference TRDV3 and TRDJ1, reads CDKVTQSSPDQTVASGSEVVLLCTYDTVYSNPDLFWYRIRPDYSFQFVFYGDNSRSEGADFTQGRFSVKHILTQKAFHLVISPVRTEDSATYYCAFRMGRRRQSYTDKLIFGKGTRVTVEP.

Concerning this clone: TCRdb has a much larger clone's protein, which differs at residue 6 from the translation of this DNA, likely because of a read error; what is shown is the protein translated from the DNA. This sequence joins TRDV2 and TRDJ3; D gene ambiguous. V lost 0 bases and J lost 0, with 11 bases in between. Germline CDR1 GEAIGNYY, CDR2 EKD. The CDR3 runs to 18 residues. In DNA form, the CDR3 reads TGTGCCTGTGACACCCAGGGCCAGCACTCCTGGGACACCCGACAGATGTTTTTC. Translating gives CACDTQGQHSWDTRQMFF.

This clone has more than one count but fewer than ten. The amino acid sequence in TCRdb belongs to a much larger clone and departs from this DNA's translation at residue 12, likely a sequencing read error; the sequence shown is translated from the DNA. The chain combines TRDV2 with TRDJ3; a weak D match, TRDD3 (6 bases). The germline gives CDR1 GEAIGNYY, CDR2 EKD. This CDR3 region has 18 residues. CDR3 sequence reads: CACDTWGLGSWVTRQMFF. In nucleotides, the CDR3 is TGTGCCTGTGACACCTGGGGGCTGGGCTCCTGGGTCACCCGACAGATGTTTTTC.

Note on this clone: One base away lies a much larger clone, so this may be a sequencing read error. Other nucleotide sequences in the sample specify the same CDR3. The chain combines TRDV2 with TRDJ3; perhaps TRDD3 as D (5 bases). Per the germline V gene, CDR1 is GEAIGNYY and CDR2 is EKD. CDR3 length equals 17 residues. CDR3 coding DNA: TGTGCCTGCGACACCATACGGCGCACCTGGGACACCCGACAGATGTTTTTC. Its protein is CACDTIRRTWDTRQMFF.

For this clone: A far larger clone is only one base removed, so a read error is likely. The sample holds other DNA sequences that translate to the same CDR3. The chain combines TRDV2 with TRDJ2; 10 bases are a match to TRDD3. The CDR3 is 16 residues long. Germline CDR1 GEAIGNYY, CDR2 EKD. The trim removed 3 bases at V and 8 bases at J, leaving 11 bases unmatched. CDR3 nucleotides: TGTGCCTGTGACTCGTACTGGGGGATCCTTGCGGCACAACTCTTCTTT. Protein: CACDSYWGILAAQLFF.

A word on this clone: A much larger clonotype is one base distant, so this may be a read error. Other DNA sequences within the sample encode an identical CDR3. This chain connects TRDV2 to TRDJ1; TRDD3 agrees at 8 bases. CDR1 and CDR2 (germline): GEAIGNYY, EKD. This CDR3 is built from 13 residues. The trim removed 2 bases at V and 11 bases at J, leaving 9 bases unmatched. The CDR3 DNA reads TGTGCCTGTGACATCCTGGGGGAGGGTAAGCTCATCTTT. It encodes CACDILGEGKLIF.

This clone was counted ten times or more. The rearrangement joins TRDV2 to TRDJ1; 8 nucleotides match TRDD3. V was pared by 4 bases and J by 0 bases, with 3 bases of the junction left unmatched. Germline assignment: CDR1 GEAIGNYY and CDR2 EKD. The CDR3 has 14 amino acids. Here the CDR3 reads CACDPWGNTDKLIF. The DNA for the CDR3 is TGTGCCTGTGATCCCTGGGGGAACACCGATAAACTCATCTTT.

This clone ranks as medium-sized (0.01 to 0.1%). V usage is TRDV2 and J usage is TRDJ3, with 8 bases lining up with TRDD3. Germline assignment: CDR1 GEAIGNYY and CDR2 EKD. The J segment lost 0 bases and the V segment lost 0 bases, leaving 12 bases of the junction unmatched. This CDR3 comprises 21 residues. The CDR3 nucleotides are TGTGCCTGTGACACCGGCCTACTGGGGGCCACGAGCTCCTGGGACACCCGACAGATGTTTTTC. The encoded protein is CACDTGLLGATSSWDTRQMFF.

In regard to this clone: This may arise from a read error, as a much more abundant clone is one base away. In the same sample, other DNA sequences code for this CDR3. The genes are TRDV2 and TRDJ1; TRDD3 agrees at 11 bases. The J segment lost 0 bases and the V segment lost 3 bases, leaving 5 bases of the junction unmatched. Germline V gives CDR1 GEAIGNYY, CDR2 EKD. The CDR3 covers 16 residues. The CDR3 reads CACDPLGDTNTDKLIF. DNA of the CDR3: TGTGCCTGTGACCCATTGGGGGATACGAACACCGATAAACTCATCTTT.

A few counts support this clone. TCRdb records a much larger clone's protein for this DNA, with a difference at residue 8 that likely arises from a read error; the protein given is the translation of the DNA. The chain employs TRDV2 and TRDJ2, with TRDD3 as a possible D gene (6 bases). This CDR3 spans 17 amino acids. Germline V CDR1 and CDR2: GEAIGNYY, EKD. V lost 1 base and J 0 bases, leaving 14 bases between the germline ends. As DNA, the CDR3 is TGTGCCTGTGACACGGTGGGGGTACACGCTTTGACAGCACAACTCTTCTTT. Translation: CACDTVGVHALTAQLFF.

In its sample, this clone was seen a few times. For this DNA, TCRdb reports the protein of a much larger clone, which diverges at residue 12, most likely from a read error; the protein presented here is translated directly from the DNA. The chain links TRDV2 to TRDJ3; 12 nucleotides match TRDD3. The germline CDR1 and CDR2 sequences are GEAIGNYY and EKD. The CDR3 is 18 residues long. The CDR3 region is CACDAWGIRSWHTRQMFF. CDR3 in DNA: TGTGCCTGTGATGCCTGGGGGATACGCTCCTGGCACACCCGACAGATGTTTTTC.

In regard to this clone: TCRdb records a much larger clone's protein for this DNA, with a difference at residue 11 that likely arises from a read error; the protein given is the translation of the DNA. The V call is TRDV2, the J call TRDJ3; 7 bases are a match to TRDD3. V was pared by 0 bases and J by 2 bases, with 9 bases of the junction left unmatched. There are 19 residues in the CDR3. Germline CDR1 reads GEAIGNYY; CDR2 reads EKD. The CDR3 nucleotides are TGTGCCTGTGACACCGTACTAGGGGATAGCCCCTGGGACACCCGACAGATGTTTTTC. Translated, it gives CACDTVLGDSPWDTRQMFF.

This clone is medium-sized within its sample. The CDR3 region is CACDPVLGDLASSWDTRQMFF. The CDR3 DNA follows: TGTGCCTGTGACCCTGTGCTGGGGGATTTAGCTAGCTCCTGGGACACCCGACAGATGTTTTTC. V gene TRDV2 combines with J gene TRDJ3; 9 nucleotides agree with TRDD3. From germline, CDR1 is GEAIGNYY and CDR2 EKD. The CDR3 totals 21 residues. The V segment lost 3 bases and the J segment 0 bases; nucleotides outside the gene matches: 14.

In this sample, this clone is large (0.1 to 1%). The sample carries other DNA sequences with the same CDR3. The chain links TRDV2 to TRDJ3; 12 nucleotides line up with TRDD3. J gave up 0 bases and V 1 base, and 15 bases lay outside the gene matches. Germline CDR1 reads GEAIGNYY; CDR2 reads EKD. The CDR3 extends over 23 amino acids. The CDR3 DNA is TGTGCCTGTGACACTGTACTGGGGGATACTACCCCTTCGAGCTCCTGGGACACCCGACAGATGTTTTTC. Translating it yields CACDTVLGDTTPSSSWDTRQMFF.

This clone was counted only a few times. TCRdb has a much larger clone's protein, which differs at residue 10 from the translation of this DNA, likely because of a read error; what is shown is the protein translated from the DNA. The V and J genes are TRDV2 and TRDJ3, with 7 bases fitting TRDD3. Germline CDR1 GEAIGNYY, CDR2 EKD. The CDR3 loop spans 15 amino acids. DNA of the CDR3: TGTGCCTGTGACACCGTGGGGGAGGACTCCCGACAGATGTTTTTC. Translating gives CACDTVGEDSRQMFF.

In regard to this clone: This probably arose from a read error, given a far larger clone one base away. Other DNA sequences in this specimen translate into the identical CDR3. V and J are TRAV29/DV5 and TRDJ2; TRDD3 matches at 10 bases. The CDR3 has 22 amino acids. From germline, CDR1 is NSMFDY and CDR2 ISSIKDK. DNA for the CDR3: TGTGCCGCAAGCGCGAAGCTCTCCTACCCACTGGGGGATCACTCTTTGACAGCACAACTCTTCTTT. It is translated as CAASAKLSYPLGDHSLTAQLFF. Full variable domain (rest looked up from reference TRAV29/DV5 and TRDJ2): DQQVKQNSPSLSVQEGRISILNCDYTNSMFDYFLWYKKYPAEGPTFLISISSIKDKNEDGRFTVFLNKSAKHLSLHIVPSQPGDSAVYFCAASAKLSYPLGDHSLTAQLFFGKGTQLIVEP.

This clone ranks as medium-sized. This same CDR3 is encoded by further DNA sequences in the sample. This chain joins TRDV2 and TRDJ3; 11 positions match TRDD3. Per the germline V gene, CDR1 is GEAIGNYY and CDR2 is EKD. Trimming at V came to 2 bases and at J to 2 bases, leaving 4 bases not matched to a gene. This CDR3 region has 18 residues. Written as DNA, the CDR3 is TGTGCCTGTGACAAAGTACTGGGGGATACCTGGGACACCCGACAGATGTTTTTC. Translated, it gives CACDKVLGDTWDTRQMFF.

With regard to this clone: The junction departs from germline at one end; a sequencing error may be responsible. Other DNA sequences in this sample translate to the same CDR3. The rearrangement joins TRDV1 to TRDJ2; 11 bases fit TRDD3. CDR1 and CDR2 (germline): TSWWSYY, QGS. The CDR3 covers 19 residues. The CDR3 region is CALGKKTGGYPDLTAQLFF. The DNA of the CDR3 is TGTGCTCTTGGGAAGAAAACTGGGGGATATCCAGATTTGACGGCACAACTCTTCTTT.

The chain employs TRDV2 and TRDJ3, with 7 bases matching TRDD3. In germline, CDR1 is GEAIGNYY, CDR2 EKD. J was trimmed by 0 bases and V by 3 bases; bases with no gene match: 7. The CDR3 totals 18 residues. CDR3 sequence: CACDALGGSSWDTRQMFF. CDR3 sequence (DNA): TGTGCCTGTGACGCGCTGGGGGGTAGCTCCTGGGACACCCGACAGATGTTTTTC.

Regarding this clone: The TCRdb record carries a much larger clone's protein, which differs from this DNA's translation at residue 9; a read error is the likely cause, and the protein listed here is the DNA translation. This chain uses TRDV2 with TRDJ3; TRDD3 aligns across 8 bases. Per germline, CDR1 GEAIGNYY and CDR2 EKD. This CDR3 spans 18 amino acids. The V gene end was trimmed by 1 base and the J gene end by 0 bases; junction bases not matched to a gene: 4. DNA for the CDR3: TGTGCCTGTGACACGGGATACGGGGGCTCCTGGGACACCCGACAGATGTTTTTC. Its protein is CACDTGYGGSWDTRQMFF.

As concerns this clone: Only one base separates this from a far larger clonotype, so it likely reflects a read error. Additional DNA sequences in this sample encode the identical CDR3. V gene TRAV29/DV5 combines with J gene TRDJ1, with 7 bases matching TRDD3. CDR1 is NSMFDY, CDR2 ISSIKDK, per germline. This CDR3 has 15 amino acids. The DNA for the CDR3 is TGTGCAGCGAGCGGTCCCCCACTGGGGACCGATAAACTCATCTTT. This gives the protein CAASGPPLGTDKLIF.

Only a few counts were recorded for this clone. This likely stems from a read error, as it lies one base from a far larger clone. Other DNA sequences within the sample encode an identical CDR3. The genes are TRDV2 and TRDJ1; D gene uncertain. CDR1 and CDR2 (germline): GEAIGNYY, EKD. This CDR3 region has 16 residues. The CDR3 DNA is TGTGCCTGTGACCCTCTCCACGCCCGGTACACCGATAAGCTCATCTTT. This gives the protein CACDPLHARYTDKLIF.

In this sample, this clone turned up a few times. This rearrangement joins TRAV29/DV5 to TRDJ1, with TRDD3 identical over 8 bases. The CDR3 runs to 20 residues. The germline V gene encodes CDR1 NSMFDY and CDR2 ISSIKDK. CDR3 amino acids: CSAIASHYCGIRMYTDKLIF. In DNA form, the CDR3 reads TGTTCCGCAATCGCCAGCCATTACTGTGGGATACGCATGTACACCGATAAACTCATCTTT. Variable domain in full (rest from reference TRAV29/DV5 and TRDJ1): DQQVKQNSPSLSVQEGRISILNCDYTNSMFDYFLWYKKYPAEGPTFLISISSIKDKNEDGRFTVFLNKSAKHLSLHIVPSQPGDSAVYFCSAIASHYCGIRMYTDKLIFGKGTRVTVEP.

As regards this clone: The protein held in TCRdb is that of a much larger clone and does not match this DNA's translation at residue 4, likely because of a read error; the protein shown is translated from the DNA. This chain joins TRDV2 and TRDJ3; D gene unclear. V was shortened by 4 bases and J by 0 bases, with 18 bases between the two germline ends. Germline lookup yields CDR1 GEAIGNYY and CDR2 EKD. The CDR3 runs 19 residues. The CDR3 is CACELLEGLLSWDTRQMFF. The CDR3 DNA reads TGTGCCTGTGAACTGCTGGAGGGGCTCCTCTCCTGGGACACCCGACAGATGTTTTTC.

Remarks on this clone: Possible read error: a much larger clone is one base away. The sample contains more than one DNA sequence encoding this CDR3. The chain employs TRDV2 and TRDJ3, with D perhaps matching TRDD2 or TRDD3 (5 bases each). The germline V gene has CDR1 GEAIGNYY and CDR2 EKD. The CDR3 spans 16 residues. CDR3 bases: TGTGCCTGTGACACCGTAGGTTCCTGGGACACCCGCCAGATGTTTTTC. This sequence encodes CACDTVGSWDTRQMFF.